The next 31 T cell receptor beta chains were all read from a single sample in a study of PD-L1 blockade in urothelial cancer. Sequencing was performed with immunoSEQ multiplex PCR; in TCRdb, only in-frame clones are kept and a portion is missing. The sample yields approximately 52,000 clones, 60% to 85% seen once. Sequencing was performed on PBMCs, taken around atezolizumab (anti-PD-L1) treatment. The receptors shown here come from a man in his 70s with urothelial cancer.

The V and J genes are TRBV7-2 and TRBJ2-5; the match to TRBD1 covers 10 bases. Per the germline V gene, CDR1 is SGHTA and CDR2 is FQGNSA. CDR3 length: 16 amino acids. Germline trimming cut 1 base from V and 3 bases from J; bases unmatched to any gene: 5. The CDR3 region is CASSLDGTGVEETQYF. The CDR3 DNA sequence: TGTGCCAGCAGCTTAGATGGGACAGGGGTCGAAGAGACCCAGTACTTC. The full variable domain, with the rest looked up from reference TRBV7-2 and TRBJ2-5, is GAGVSQSPSNKVTEKGKDVELRCDPISGHTALYWYRQSLGQGLEFLIYFQGNSAPDKSGLPSDRFSAERTGGSVSTLTIQRTQQEDSAVYLCASSLDGTGVEETQYFGPGTRLLVL.

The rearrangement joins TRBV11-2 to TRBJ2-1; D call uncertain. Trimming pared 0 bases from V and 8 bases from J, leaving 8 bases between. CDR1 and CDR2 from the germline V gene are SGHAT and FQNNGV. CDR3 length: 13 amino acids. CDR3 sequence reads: CASSLDPLYEQFF. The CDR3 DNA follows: TGTGCCAGCAGCTTAGATCCTTTGTATGAGCAGTTCTTC.

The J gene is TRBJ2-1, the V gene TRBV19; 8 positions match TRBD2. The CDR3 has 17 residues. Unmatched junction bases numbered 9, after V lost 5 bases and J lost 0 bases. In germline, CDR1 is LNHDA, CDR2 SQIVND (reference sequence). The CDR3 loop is CASSPLWREDSYNEQFF. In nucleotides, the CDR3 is TGTGCCAGTAGTCCCCTGTGGCGGGAGGACTCCTACAATGAGCAGTTCTTC.

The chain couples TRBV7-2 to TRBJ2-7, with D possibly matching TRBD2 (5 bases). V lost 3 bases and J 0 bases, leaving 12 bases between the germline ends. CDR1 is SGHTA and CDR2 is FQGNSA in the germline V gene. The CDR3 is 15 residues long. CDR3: CASSFPRGSSYEQYF. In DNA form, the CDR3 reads TGTGCCAGCAGCTTTCCCCGAGGGAGCTCCTACGAGCAGTACTTC. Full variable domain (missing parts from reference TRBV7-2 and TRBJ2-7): GAGVSQSPSNKVTEKGKDVELRCDPISGHTALYWYRQSLGQGLEFLIYFQGNSAPDKSGLPSDRFSAERTGGSVSTLTIQRTQQEDSAVYLCASSFPRGSSYEQYFGPGTRLTVT.

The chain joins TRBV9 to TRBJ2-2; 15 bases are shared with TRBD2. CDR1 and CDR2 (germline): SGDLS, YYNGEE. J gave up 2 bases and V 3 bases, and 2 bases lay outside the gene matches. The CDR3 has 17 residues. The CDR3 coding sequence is TGTGCCAGCAGCGAGGGACTAGCGGGAGGAAACACCGGGGAGCTGTTTTTT. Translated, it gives CASSEGLAGGNTGELFF.

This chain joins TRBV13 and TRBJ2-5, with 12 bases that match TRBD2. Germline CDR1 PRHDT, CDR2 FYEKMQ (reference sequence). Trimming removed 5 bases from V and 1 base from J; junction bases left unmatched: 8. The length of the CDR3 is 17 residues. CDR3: CASSPGLAGSLQETQYF. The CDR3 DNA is TGTGCCAGCAGCCCCGGACTAGCGGGATCCCTCCAAGAGACCCAGTACTTC.

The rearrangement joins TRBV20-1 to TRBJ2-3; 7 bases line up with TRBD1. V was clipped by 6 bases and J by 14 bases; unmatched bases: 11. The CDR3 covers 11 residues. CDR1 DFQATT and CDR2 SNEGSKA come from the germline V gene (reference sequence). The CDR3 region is CSATPDRAMYF. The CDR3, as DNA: TGCAGTGCGACTCCCGACAGGGCCATGTATTTT.

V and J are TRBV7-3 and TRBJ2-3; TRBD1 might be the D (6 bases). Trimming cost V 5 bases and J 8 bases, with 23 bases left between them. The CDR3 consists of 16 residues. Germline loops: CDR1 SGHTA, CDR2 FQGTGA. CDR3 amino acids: CASSARGGRASGTQYF. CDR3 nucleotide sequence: TGTGCCAGCAGCGCACGAGGGGGACGGGCGTCTGGTACGCAGTATTTT.

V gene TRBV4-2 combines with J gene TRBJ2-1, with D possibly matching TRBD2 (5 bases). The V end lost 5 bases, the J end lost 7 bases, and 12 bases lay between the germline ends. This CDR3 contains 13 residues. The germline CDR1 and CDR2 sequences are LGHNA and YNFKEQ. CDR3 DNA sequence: TGTGCCAGCAGCGGCGGGCTTACTAATGAGCAGTTCTTC. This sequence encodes CASSGGLTNEQFF.

CDR3 in amino acids: CASSPTIGLAASTDTQYF. DNA of the CDR3: TGTGCCAGCAGTCCGACCATTGGACTAGCGGCTAGCACAGATACGCAGTATTTT. This rearrangement joins TRBV28 to TRBJ2-3; TRBD2 matches at 10 bases. This CDR3 is 18 amino acids long. From germline, CDR1 is MDHEN and CDR2 SYDVKM. J was trimmed by 0 bases and V by 5 bases; bases with no gene match: 11.

The CDR3 loop reads CASSELQGNYGYTF. The CDR3 DNA is TGTGCCAGCAGTGAATTACAGGGTAACTATGGCTACACCTTC. The V gene is TRBV6-1, the J gene TRBJ1-2; tentatively, D is TRBD1 (6 bases). The CDR3 sequence is 14 residues long. V was cut by 2 bases and J by 1 base, with 8 bases left in between. The germline V gene has CDR1 MNHNS and CDR2 SASEGT.

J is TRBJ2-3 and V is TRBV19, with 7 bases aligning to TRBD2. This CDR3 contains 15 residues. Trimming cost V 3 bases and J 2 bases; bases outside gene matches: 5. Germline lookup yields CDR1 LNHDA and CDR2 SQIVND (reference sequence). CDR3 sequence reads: CASSIRAGHTDTQYF. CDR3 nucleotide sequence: TGTGCCAGTAGTATCCGAGCGGGGCACACAGATACGCAGTATTTT.

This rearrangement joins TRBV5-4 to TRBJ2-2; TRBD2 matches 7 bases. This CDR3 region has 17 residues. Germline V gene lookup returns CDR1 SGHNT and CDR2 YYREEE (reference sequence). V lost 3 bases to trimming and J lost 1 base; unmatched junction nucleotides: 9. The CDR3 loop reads CASSSGARGRNTGELFF. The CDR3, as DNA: TGTGCCAGCAGCTCCGGAGCCCGCGGGAGGAACACCGGGGAGCTGTTTTTT.

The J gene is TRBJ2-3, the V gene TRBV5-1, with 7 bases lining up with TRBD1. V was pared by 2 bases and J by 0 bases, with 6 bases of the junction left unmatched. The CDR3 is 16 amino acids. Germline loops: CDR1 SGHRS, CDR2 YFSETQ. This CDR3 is CASSFSEGQSTDTQYF. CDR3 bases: TGCGCCAGCAGCTTTAGTGAGGGACAGAGCACAGATACGCAGTATTTT.

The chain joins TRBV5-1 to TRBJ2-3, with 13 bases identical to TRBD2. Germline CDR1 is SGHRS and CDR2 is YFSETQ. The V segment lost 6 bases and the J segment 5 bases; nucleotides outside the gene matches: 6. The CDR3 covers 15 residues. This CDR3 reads CASTTSGGAGDTQYF. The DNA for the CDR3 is TGCGCCAGCACAACTAGCGGGGGGGCAGGAGATACGCAGTATTTT. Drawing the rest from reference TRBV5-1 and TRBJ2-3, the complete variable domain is KAGVTQTPRYLIKTRGQQVTLSCSPISGHRSVSWYQQTPGQGLQFLFEYFSETQRNKGNFPGRFSGRQFSNSRSEMNVSTLELGDSALYLCASTTSGGAGDTQYFGPGTRLTVL.

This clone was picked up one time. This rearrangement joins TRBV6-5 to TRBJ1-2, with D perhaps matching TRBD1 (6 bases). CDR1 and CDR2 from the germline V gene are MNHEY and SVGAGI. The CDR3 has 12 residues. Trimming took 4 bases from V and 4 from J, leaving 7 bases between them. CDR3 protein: CASSLDSYGYTF. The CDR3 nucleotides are TGTGCCAGCAGTTTGGACAGCTATGGCTACACCTTC.

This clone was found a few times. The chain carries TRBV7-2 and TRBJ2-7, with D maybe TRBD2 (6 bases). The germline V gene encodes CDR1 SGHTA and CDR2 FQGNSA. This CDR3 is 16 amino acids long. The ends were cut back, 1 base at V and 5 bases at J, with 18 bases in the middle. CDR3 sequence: CASSLGPPGSGDEQYF. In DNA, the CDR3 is TGTGCCAGCAGCTTAGGCCCCCCCGGGTCGGGGGACGAGCAGTACTTC.

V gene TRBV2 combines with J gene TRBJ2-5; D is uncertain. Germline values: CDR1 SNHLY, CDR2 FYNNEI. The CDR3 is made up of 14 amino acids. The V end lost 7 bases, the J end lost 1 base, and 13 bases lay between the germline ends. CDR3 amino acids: CASKRSYLQETQYF. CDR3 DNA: TGTGCCAGCAAACGGAGTTACCTCCAAGAGACCCAGTACTTC.

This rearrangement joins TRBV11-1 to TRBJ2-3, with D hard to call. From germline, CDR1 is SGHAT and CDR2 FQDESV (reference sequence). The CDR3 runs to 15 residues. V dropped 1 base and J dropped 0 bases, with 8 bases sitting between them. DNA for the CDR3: TGTGCCAGCAGCTTAGTTGACAAAAGCACAGATACGCAGTATTTT. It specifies CASSLVDKSTDTQYF.

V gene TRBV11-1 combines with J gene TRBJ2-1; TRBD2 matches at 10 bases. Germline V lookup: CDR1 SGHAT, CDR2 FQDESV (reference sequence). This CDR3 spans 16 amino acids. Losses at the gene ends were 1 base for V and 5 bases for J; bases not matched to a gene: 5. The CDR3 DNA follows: TGTGCCAGCAGCTTAGAAGCGGGAGGGCCCCACAATGAGCAGTTCTTC. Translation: CASSLEAGGPHNEQFF.

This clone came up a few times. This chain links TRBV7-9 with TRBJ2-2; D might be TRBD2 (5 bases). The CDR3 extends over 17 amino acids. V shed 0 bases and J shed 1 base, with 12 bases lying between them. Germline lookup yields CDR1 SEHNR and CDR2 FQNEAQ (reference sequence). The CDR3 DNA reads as TGTGCCAGCAGCTTAGCGATGGTAGCGCTGAACACCGGGGAGCTGTTTTTT. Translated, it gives CASSLAMVALNTGELFF.

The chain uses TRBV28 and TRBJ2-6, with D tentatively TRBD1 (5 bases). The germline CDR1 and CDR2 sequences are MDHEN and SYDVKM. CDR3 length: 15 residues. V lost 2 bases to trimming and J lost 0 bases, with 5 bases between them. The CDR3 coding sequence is TGTGCCAGCAGTTTAACAGGCTCTGGGGCCAACGTCCTGACTTTC. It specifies CASSLTGSGANVLTF.

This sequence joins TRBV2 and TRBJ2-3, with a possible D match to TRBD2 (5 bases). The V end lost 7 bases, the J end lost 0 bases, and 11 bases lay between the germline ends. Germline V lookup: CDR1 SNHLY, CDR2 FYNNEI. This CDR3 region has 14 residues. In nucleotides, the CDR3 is TGTGCCAGCAAGCGGCTTCTTAGCACAGATACGCAGTATTTT. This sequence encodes CASKRLLSTDTQYF.

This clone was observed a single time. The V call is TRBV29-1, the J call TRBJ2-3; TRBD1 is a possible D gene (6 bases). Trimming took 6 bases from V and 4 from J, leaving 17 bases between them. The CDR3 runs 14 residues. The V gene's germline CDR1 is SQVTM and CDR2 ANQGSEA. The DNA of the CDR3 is TGCAGCGTGTCTCAGGGGAATAGCGCAGATACGCAGTATTTT. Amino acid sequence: CSVSQGNSADTQYF.

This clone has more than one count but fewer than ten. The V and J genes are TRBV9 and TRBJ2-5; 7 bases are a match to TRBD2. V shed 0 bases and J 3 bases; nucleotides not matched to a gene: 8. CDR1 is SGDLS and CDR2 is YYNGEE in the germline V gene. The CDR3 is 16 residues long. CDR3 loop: CASSVGPGAGEETQYF. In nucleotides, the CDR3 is TGTGCCAGCAGCGTAGGCCCCGGGGCGGGAGAAGAGACCCAGTACTTC.

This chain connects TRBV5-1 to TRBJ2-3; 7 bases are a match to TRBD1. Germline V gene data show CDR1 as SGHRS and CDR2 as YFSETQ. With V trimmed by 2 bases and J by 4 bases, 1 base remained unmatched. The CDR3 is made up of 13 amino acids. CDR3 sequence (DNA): TGCGCCAGCAGCTTACAGGGGCCAGATACGCAGTATTTT. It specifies CASSLQGPDTQYF.

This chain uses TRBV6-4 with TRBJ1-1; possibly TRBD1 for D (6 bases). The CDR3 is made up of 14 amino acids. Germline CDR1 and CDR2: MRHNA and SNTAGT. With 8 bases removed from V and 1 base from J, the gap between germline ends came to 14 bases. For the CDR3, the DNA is TGTGCCAGCCGGGACACCAGCCGGAACACTGAAGCTTTCTTT. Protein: CASRDTSRNTEAFF.

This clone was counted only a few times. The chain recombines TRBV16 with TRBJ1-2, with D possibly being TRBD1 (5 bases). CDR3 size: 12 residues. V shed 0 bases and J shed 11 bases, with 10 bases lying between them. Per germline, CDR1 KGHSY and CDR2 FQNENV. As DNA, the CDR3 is TGTGCCAGCAGCCAATCGACAGCGTGGTACACCTTC. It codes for CASSQSTAWYTF.

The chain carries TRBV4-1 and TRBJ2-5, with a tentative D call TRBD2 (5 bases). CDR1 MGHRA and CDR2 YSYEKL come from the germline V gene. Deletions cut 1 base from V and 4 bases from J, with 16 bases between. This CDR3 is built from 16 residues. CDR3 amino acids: CASSQAKGFGGETQYF. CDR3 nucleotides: TGCGCCAGCAGCCAAGCGAAGGGATTCGGAGGAGAGACCCAGTACTTC.

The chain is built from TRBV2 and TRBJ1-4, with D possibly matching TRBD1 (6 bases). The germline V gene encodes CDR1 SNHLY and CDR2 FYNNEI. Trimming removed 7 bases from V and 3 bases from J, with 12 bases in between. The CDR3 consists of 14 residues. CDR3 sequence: CASNRERSNEKLFF. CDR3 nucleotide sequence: TGTGCCAGCAACAGGGAGCGGTCTAATGAAAAACTGTTTTTT.

The CDR3 nucleotides read TGTGCCAGCTCGGGAGAGGGCACCATCTCCTACGAGCAGTACTTC. The encoded protein is CASSGEGTISYEQYF. The rearrangement uses TRBV7-9 and TRBJ2-7, with a tentative D call TRBD2 (6 bases). Germline loops: CDR1 SEHNR, CDR2 FQNEAQ (reference sequence). Trimming shortened V by 8 bases and J by 0 bases, and 17 bases separated the two germline ends. This CDR3 has 15 residues.